This is a list of T cell receptor beta chains from one sample in a study of response to subunit inactivated influenza vaccine. TCRdb fed the RT-PCR reads into MiXCR, producing one record per CDR3 protein. The data show approximately 500,000 distinct CDR3 sequences, 14% seen once. The source material was PBMCs from blood, sampled about 12 days after vaccination. The source is a man aged 45-65 years who received an inactivated influenza vaccine. Each CDR3 is given with its conserved first and last residue. The order of the fields is D gene, clone size, V gene, J gene, CDR3 protein, CDR3 DNA. A D gene is named only where the DNA matches it firmly. Not all rows give a size; the values are once, few, many and, for expanded clones, a class.

D gene: .
clone size: .
V gene: TRBV7-9
J gene: TRBJ2-3
CDR3 protein: CASSFNTGKGADTQYF
CDR3 DNA: TGTGCCAGCAGCTTTAATACAGGAAAAGGGGCAGATACGCAGTATTTT

D gene: .
clone size: few
V gene: TRBV10-3
J gene: TRBJ2-3
CDR3 protein: CAITRTAREDTQYF
CDR3 DNA: TGTGCCATCACCAGGACAGCCCGGGAAGATACGCAGTATTTT

D gene: .
clone size: few
V gene: TRBV7-9
J gene: TRBJ2-1
CDR3 protein: CASSTGADNEQFF
CDR3 DNA: TGTGCCAGCAGCACTGGGGCAGACAATGAGCAGTTCTTC

D gene: .
clone size: .
V gene: TRBV6-1
J gene: TRBJ1-2
CDR3 protein: CASSESRNYGYTF
CDR3 DNA: TGTGCCAGCAGTGAAAGCAGGAACTATGGCTACACCTTC

D gene: .
clone size: .
V gene: TRBV6-2/TRBV6-3
J gene: TRBJ2-1
CDR3 protein: CASSYRSGVYNEQFF
CDR3 DNA: TGTGCCAGCAGTTACAGGAGCGGAGTCTACAATGAGCAGTTCTTC

D gene: .
clone size: few
V gene: TRBV7-8
J gene: TRBJ1-5
CDR3 protein: CASRGDSNQPQHF
CDR3 DNA: TGTGCCAGCAGAGGAGATAGCAATCAGCCCCAGCATTTT

D gene: .
clone size: few
V gene: TRBV20-1
J gene: TRBJ1-1
CDR3 protein: CSARDWERPLMNTEAFF
CDR3 DNA: TGCAGTGCTAGAGATTGGGAACGGCCTCTGATGAACACTGAAGCTTTCTTT

D gene: .
clone size: few
V gene: TRBV7-3
J gene: TRBJ2-2
CDR3 protein: CASSKGTPNTGELFF
CDR3 DNA: TGTGCCAGCAGCAAAGGGACACCGAACACCGGGGAGCTGTTTTTT

D gene: TRBD1
clone size: .
V gene: TRBV12-3/TRBV12-4
J gene: TRBJ2-1
CDR3 protein: CASSPAGQGSRQFF
CDR3 DNA: TGTGCCAGTAGCCCGGCGGGACAGGGGTCGAGACAGTTCTTC

D gene: .
clone size: .
V gene: TRBV30
J gene: TRBJ2-4
CDR3 protein: CAWSPGGNIQYF
CDR3 DNA: TGTGCCTGGAGCCCAGGGGGGAACATTCAGTACTTC

D gene: TRBD1
clone size: .
V gene: TRBV5-1
J gene: TRBJ1-4
CDR3 protein: CASSEGAGNEKLFF
CDR3 DNA: TGCGCCAGCAGCGAGGGGGCCGGTAATGAAAAACTGTTTTTT

D gene: .
clone size: .
V gene: TRBV6-1
J gene: TRBJ1-5
CDR3 protein: CASNSRAGGVYQPQHF
CDR3 DNA: TGTGCCAGCAACTCTAGAGCGGGGGGAGTCTATCAGCCCCAGCATTTT

D gene: .
clone size: .
V gene: TRBV9
J gene: TRBJ1-1
CDR3 protein: CASSAGPMNTEAFF
CDR3 DNA: TGTGCCAGCAGCGCCGGACCGATGAACACTGAAGCTTTCTTT

D gene: .
clone size: .
V gene: TRBV11-2
J gene: TRBJ2-7
CDR3 protein: CASSLSVLGTEPSYEQYF
CDR3 DNA: TGTGCCAGCAGCTTATCCGTCCTCGGGACGGAGCCCTCCTACGAGCAGTACTTC

D gene: TRBD2
clone size: few
V gene: TRBV5-5
J gene: TRBJ2-2
CDR3 protein: CASSFQSGGITGELFF
CDR3 DNA: TGTGCCAGCAGCTTCCAAAGCGGGGGAATAACCGGGGAGCTGTTTTTT

D gene: .
clone size: few
V gene: TRBV5-6
J gene: TRBJ2-1
CDR3 protein: CASSPGLGNEQFF
CDR3 DNA: TGTGCCAGCAGCCCGGGACTGGGGAATGAGCAGTTCTTC

D gene: TRBD2
clone size: .
V gene: TRBV20-1
J gene: TRBJ2-3
CDR3 protein: CSARNPAGGRTDTQYF
CDR3 DNA: TGCAGTGCTAGGAACCCGGCGGGAGGGCGGACAGATACGCAGTATTTT

D gene: .
clone size: few
V gene: TRBV6-2/TRBV6-3
J gene: TRBJ2-5
CDR3 protein: CASSWQDRDKETQYF
CDR3 DNA: TGTGCCAGCAGTTGGCAAGACAGAGACAAAGAGACCCAGTACTTC

D gene: .
clone size: few
V gene: TRBV11-3
J gene: TRBJ2-3
CDR3 protein: CASSPITTDTQYF
CDR3 DNA: TGTGCCAGCAGTCCGATTACCACAGATACGCAGTATTTT

D gene: .
clone size: .
V gene: TRBV4-2
J gene: TRBJ1-4
CDR3 protein: CASSQVSRGTNEKLFF
CDR3 DNA: TGTGCCAGCAGCCAAGTAAGCAGGGGCACTAATGAAAAACTGTTTTTT

D gene: .
clone size: once
V gene: TRBV28
J gene: TRBJ2-2
CDR3 protein: CASSPSLGEGSNTGELFF
CDR3 DNA: TGTGCCAGCAGCCCAAGTTTAGGGGAAGGCTCGAACACCGGGGAGCTGTTTTTT

D gene: .
clone size: few
V gene: TRBV4-3
J gene: TRBJ2-1
CDR3 protein: CASSRGIGAYNEQFF
CDR3 DNA: TGCGCCAGCAGCCGGGGGATAGGGGCTTACAATGAGCAGTTCTTC

D gene: .
clone size: many
V gene: TRBV10-3
J gene: TRBJ2-1
CDR3 protein: CAISEVGASNQFF
CDR3 DNA: TGTGCCATCAGTGAGGTTGGAGCCTCAAATCAGTTCTTC

D gene: .
clone size: few
V gene: TRBV6-5
J gene: TRBJ1-6
CDR3 protein: CASSSRPAENNSPLHF
CDR3 DNA: TGTGCCAGCAGTTCCCGCCCAGCCGAGAATAATTCACCCCTCCACTTT

D gene: TRBD2
clone size: few
V gene: TRBV12-3/TRBV12-4
J gene: TRBJ2-1
CDR3 protein: CASSKGLAGNHEQFF
CDR3 DNA: TGTGCCAGCAGCAAAGGACTAGCGGGAAACCATGAGCAGTTCTTC

D gene: TRBD2
clone size: many
V gene: TRBV20-1
J gene: TRBJ2-1
CDR3 protein: CSARGSGSNEQFF
CDR3 DNA: TGCAGTGCTCGGGGAAGCGGGAGTAATGAGCAGTTCTTC

D gene: .
clone size: .
V gene: TRBV10-3
J gene: TRBJ2-1
CDR3 protein: CASTGTATYNEQFF
CDR3 DNA: TGTGCCAGCACAGGGACTGCCACCTACAATGAGCAGTTCTTC

D gene: TRBD1
clone size: .
V gene: TRBV10-2
J gene: TRBJ1-5
CDR3 protein: CASRGQGPEPQHF
CDR3 DNA: TGCGCCAGCAGGGGACAGGGGCCGGAGCCCCAGCATTTT

D gene: TRBD1
clone size: many
V gene: TRBV6-1
J gene: TRBJ2-3
CDR3 protein: CASRGTGSTDTQYF
CDR3 DNA: TGTGCCAGCAGAGGGACAGGGAGCACAGATACGCAGTATTTT

D gene: .
clone size: .
V gene: TRBV15
J gene: TRBJ1-2
CDR3 protein: CATSRGGTYGYTF
CDR3 DNA: TGTGCCACCAGCAGAGGCGGGACGTATGGCTACACCTTC

D gene: TRBD1
clone size: few
V gene: TRBV9
J gene: TRBJ2-2
CDR3 protein: CASATGGTGELFF
CDR3 DNA: TGTGCCAGCGCTACAGGGGGCACCGGGGAGCTGTTTTTT

D gene: TRBD1
clone size: few
V gene: TRBV20-1
J gene: TRBJ2-1
CDR3 protein: CSAREPWDSLSSYNEQFF
CDR3 DNA: TGCAGTGCTAGAGAACCCTGGGACAGCCTTAGCTCCTACAATGAGCAGTTCTTC

D gene: TRBD2
clone size: few
V gene: TRBV3-1
J gene: TRBJ2-1
CDR3 protein: CASSQVVASGPYNEQFF
CDR3 DNA: TGTGCCAGCAGCCAAGTTGTGGCTAGCGGACCCTACAATGAGCAGTTCTTC

D gene: .
clone size: .
V gene: TRBV20-1
J gene: TRBJ2-7
CDR3 protein: CSAIRGGYYEQYF
CDR3 DNA: TGCAGTGCTATACGTGGAGGGTACTACGAGCAGTACTTC

D gene: TRBD2
clone size: .
V gene: TRBV12-3/TRBV12-4
J gene: TRBJ2-3
CDR3 protein: CASSTTSGTDTQYF
CDR3 DNA: TGTGCCAGCAGCACGACTAGCGGGACTGATACGCAGTATTTT